This TCR beta chain was recovered during a study of tumor T cells in aggressive B-cell lymphoma. Sequencing used immunoSEQ multiplex PCR; TCRdb keeps in-frame clones, though not all of them. The table has some 10,000 clones, 80% to 95% seen once. This CDR3 has 14 amino acids. J lost 5 bases, V lost 6 bases, and 13 bases had no gene match. Germline CDR1 reads SQVTM; CDR2 reads ANQGSEA. This chain links TRBV29-1 with TRBJ2-7; 7 positions agree with TRBD1. The TCR sequence derives from an adult with diffuse large B cell lymphoma. Sequenced sample: tumor tissue. In nucleotides, the CDR3 is TGCAGCGTCATTAAACAGGGGCTCCTTGACGAGCAGTACTTC. Translating it yields CSVIKQGLLDEQYF.